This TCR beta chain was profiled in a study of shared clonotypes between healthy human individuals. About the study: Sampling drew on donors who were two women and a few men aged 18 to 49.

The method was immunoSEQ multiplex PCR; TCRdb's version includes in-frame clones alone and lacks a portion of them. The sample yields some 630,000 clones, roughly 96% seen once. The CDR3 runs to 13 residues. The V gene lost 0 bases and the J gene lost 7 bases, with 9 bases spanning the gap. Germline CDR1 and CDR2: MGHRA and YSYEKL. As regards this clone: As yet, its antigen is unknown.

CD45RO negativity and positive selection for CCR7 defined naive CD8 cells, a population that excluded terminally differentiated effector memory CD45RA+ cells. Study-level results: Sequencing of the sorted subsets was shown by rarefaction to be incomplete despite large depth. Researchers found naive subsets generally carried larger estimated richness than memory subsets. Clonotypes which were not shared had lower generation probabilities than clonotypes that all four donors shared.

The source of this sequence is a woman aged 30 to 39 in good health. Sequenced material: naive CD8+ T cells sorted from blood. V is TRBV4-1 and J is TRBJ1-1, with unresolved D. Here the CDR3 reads CASSQDRQFEAFF. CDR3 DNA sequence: TGCGCCAGCAGCCAAGATCGCCAGTTTGAAGCTTTCTTT.